This entry lists 25 T cell receptor beta chains sequenced from one sample in a study of cytomegalovirus exposure and HLA in healthy donors. The PCR ran on 60 Vbeta and 13 Jbeta primers. TCRdb's copy holds only in-frame clones and misses some; the assay was immunoSEQ multiplex PCR. The top ten hold around 8.8% of the sample, which has 110,000 to 150,000 clones, just under 85% seen once. Sequencing used PBMCs. The source of these receptors is a woman in her sixties or seventies in good health and CMV-seropositive.

The V gene is TRBV15, the J gene TRBJ2-1, with 13 bases matching TRBD2. Germline V CDR1 and CDR2: LNHNV, YYDKDF (reference sequence). The CDR3 totals 18 residues. V was clipped by 0 bases and J by 7 bases; unmatched bases: 9. This CDR3 reads CATSRDASRGLAGNEQFF. The CDR3 region has the DNA TGTGCCACCAGCAGAGACGCTTCGAGGGGACTAGCGGGGAATGAGCAGTTCTTC.

The chain is built from TRBV11-2 and TRBJ2-6; 7 nucleotides align to TRBD1. V trimming: 5 bases; J trimming: 2 bases; junction bases outside the gene matches: 3. CDR3 length: 15 amino acids. CDR1 is SGHAT and CDR2 is FQNNGV in the germline V gene. The CDR3 DNA reads TGTGCCAGCAGCCCTACAGGGGCTGGGGCCAACGTCCTGACTTTC. It translates to CASSPTGAGANVLTF.

This chain uses TRBV5-1 with TRBJ2-1; the match to TRBD2 covers 15 bases. Germline assignment: CDR1 SGHRS and CDR2 YFSETQ. The CDR3 is 17 amino acids. Trimming removed 4 bases from V and 3 bases from J; junction bases left unmatched: 5. CDR3 sequence: CASSVPGLAGGYNEQFF. The CDR3 region has the DNA TGCGCCAGCAGCGTCCCGGGACTAGCGGGAGGCTACAATGAGCAGTTCTTC. Combining the CDR3 with reference TRBV5-1 and TRBJ2-1 gives the whole variable domain KAGVTQTPRYLIKTRGQQVTLSCSPISGHRSVSWYQQTPGQGLQFLFEYFSETQRNKGNFPGRFSGRQFSNSRSEMNVSTLELGDSALYLCASSVPGLAGGYNEQFFGPGTRLTVL.

V is TRBV30 and J is TRBJ2-1; 7 positions match TRBD1. The V and J ends lost 3 bases and 7 bases, in that order; junction bases with no gene match: 3. The CDR3 extends over 12 amino acids. Per germline, CDR1 GTSNPN and CDR2 SVGIG (reference sequence). This CDR3 reads CAWSDRVNEQFF. As DNA, the CDR3 is TGTGCCTGGAGCGACAGGGTAAATGAGCAGTTCTTC.

The chain uses TRBV29-1 and TRBJ2-7, with 8 bases matching TRBD2. Unmatched junction bases numbered 9, after V lost 7 bases and J lost 1 base. CDR1 SQVTM and CDR2 ANQGSEA come from the germline V gene. CDR3 size: 14 residues. The CDR3 here is CSAQAGVSSYEQYF. The DNA for the CDR3 is TGCAGCGCCCAAGCGGGAGTTTCTTCCTACGAGCAGTACTTC.

The V gene is TRBV19, the J gene TRBJ2-2, with D possibly TRBD1 on 5 matching bases. Trimming removed 1 base from V and 5 bases from J, with 11 bases in between. Germline V gene data show CDR1 as LNHDA and CDR2 as SQIVND (reference sequence). The CDR3 totals 15 residues. CDR3 protein: CASSIGQGKTGELFF. The CDR3 bases are TGTGCCAGTAGTATAGGGCAGGGAAAGACCGGGGAGCTGTTTTTT.

This rearrangement joins TRBV5-5 to TRBJ2-1; D unclear. This CDR3 comprises 15 residues. The germline V and J ends were trimmed by 0 bases and 0 bases, with 7 bases remaining between them. CDR1 and CDR2 (germline): SGHKS, YYEKEE (reference sequence). The CDR3 reads CASSLGRSSYNEQFF. In DNA, the CDR3 is TGTGCCAGCAGCTTGGGAAGGAGCTCCTACAATGAGCAGTTCTTC.

This chain links TRBV18 with TRBJ2-3, with TRBD1 as a possible D gene (5 bases). Germline V gene data show CDR1 as KGHSH and CDR2 as LQKENI. Between the trimmed V and J ends, which lost 1 base and 2 bases, there was a span of 13 bases. This CDR3 is built from 16 residues. CDR3 nucleotides: TGTGCCAGCTCACCACAGGGGTCTATCCCCACAGATACGCAGTATTTT. As protein: CASSPQGSIPTDTQYF. Together with reference TRBV18 and TRBJ2-3, the CDR3 gives the full variable domain: NAGVMQNPRHLVRRRGQEARLRCSPMKGHSHVYWYRQLPEEGLKFMVYLQKENIIDESGMPKERFSAEFPKEGPSILRIQQVVRGDSAAYFCASSPQGSIPTDTQYFGPGTRLTVL.

This clone has only a few counts. V usage is TRBV25-1 and J usage is TRBJ2-1; 8 bases line up with TRBD1. With V trimmed by 4 bases and J by 1 base, 6 bases remained unmatched. The CDR3 runs to 16 residues. Germline-derived CDR1 and CDR2 are MGHDK and SYGVNS. The CDR3, as DNA: TGTGCCAGCAGTGGCGGACAGGGTTGGTCCTACAATGAGCAGTTCTTC. Its protein product is CASSGGQGWSYNEQFF.

The rearrangement links TRBV4-3 to TRBJ2-3, with TRBD2 identical over 14 bases. CDR1 and CDR2 from the germline V gene are LGHNA and YSLEER. This CDR3 is 19 amino acids long. The V gene end was trimmed by 3 bases and the J gene end by 2 bases; junction bases not matched to a gene: 10. CDR3 bases: TGCGCCAGCAGCCAGGGGACTAGCGGGAGTAACCTCCTCACAGATACGCAGTATTTT. Its translation is CASSQGTSGSNLLTDTQYF.

Note on this clone: One junction end disagrees with the germline gene, perhaps due to a read error. This rearrangement joins TRBV25-1 to TRBJ2-3; D perhaps matches TRBD1 (6 bases). The germline gives CDR1 MGHDK, CDR2 SYGVNS. The CDR3 loop spans 14 amino acids. CDR3 DNA: TGTGCCAGCAGTGACCCGACAGGCACAGATAGGCAGTATTTT. Amino acids: CASSDPTGTDRQYF.

The chain recombines TRBV7-9 with TRBJ2-7; the match to TRBD1 covers 9 bases. J was trimmed by 3 bases and V by 3 bases; bases with no gene match: 6. Germline V gene lookup returns CDR1 SEHNR and CDR2 FQNEAQ (reference sequence). CDR3 length equals 15 residues. The CDR3 nucleotides read TGTGCCAGCAGCTTCGTCCCGGGACAGGGCTACGAGCAGTACTTC. Protein: CASSFVPGQGYEQYF.

The chain has TRBV9 and TRBJ2-1, with D unresolved. Trimming stripped 4 bases from V and 4 bases from J, with 15 bases between. The CDR3 runs 15 residues. Germline CDR1 and CDR2: SGDLS and YYNGEE. For the CDR3, the DNA is TGTGCCAGCAGCCCCCAGGCGACGCGATACAATGAGCAGTTCTTC. Translation: CASSPQATRYNEQFF.

This clone was counted a single time. V gene TRBV30 combines with J gene TRBJ2-7; TRBD2 matches at 8 bases. After removal of 0 bases from V and 5 bases from J, the junction contained 3 bases not matched to a gene. The CDR3 covers 13 residues. Germline lookup yields CDR1 GTSNPN and CDR2 SVGIG (reference sequence). The CDR3 coding sequence is TGTGCCTGGAGTGTACGGGGGGGGAACGAGCAGTACTTC. Protein sequence: CAWSVRGGNEQYF.

Worth noting for this clone: A read error may account for a junction end that differs from germline. The rearrangement links TRBV7-7 to TRBJ2-1; TRBD2 might be the D (6 bases). CDR3 size: 14 residues. Germline CDR1 and CDR2: SSHAT and FNYEAQ (reference sequence). The CDR3 here is CASSPPGRSGEQFF. CDR3 DNA sequence: TGTGCTAGCAGCCCCCCGGGACGTAGCGGTGAGCAGTTCTTC.

This chain joins TRBV2 and TRBJ2-7, with D maybe TRBD1 (5 bases). V lost 9 bases and J 4 bases, leaving 19 bases between the germline ends. Germline V CDR1 and CDR2: SNHLY, FYNNEI. The CDR3 contains 14 residues. CDR3: CARSQSQAIYEQYF. Written as DNA, the CDR3 is TGTGCCAGGAGTCAATCACAGGCGATATACGAGCAGTACTTC.

This sequence joins TRBV5-1 and TRBJ2-3, with a weak D call TRBD1 (6 bases). The CDR3 covers 16 residues. Germline CDR1 reads SGHRS; CDR2 reads YFSETQ. V dropped 1 base and J dropped 1 base, with 13 bases sitting between them. The chain's CDR3 is CASSLKGVTRTDTQYF. CDR3 DNA sequence: TGCGCCAGCAGCTTGAAGGGGGTTACACGCACAGATACGCAGTATTTT.

This clone was seen a handful of times. This chain uses TRBV6-5 with TRBJ1-1, with unresolved D. Germline CDR1 is MNHEY and CDR2 is SVGAGI. This CDR3 contains 15 residues. V was clipped by 0 bases and J by 2 bases, with 10 bases between them. As DNA, the CDR3 is TGTGCCAGCAGTTACTCGTCGAGGCGAAACACTGAAGCTTTCTTT. Protein product: CASSYSSRRNTEAFF.

The rearrangement joins TRBV6-6 to TRBJ2-3, with 11 bases fitting TRBD2. With 6 bases clipped from V and 6 bases from J, the junction kept 11 bases outside the gene matches. This CDR3 comprises 16 residues. CDR1 and CDR2 (germline): MNHNY, SVGAGI (reference sequence). CDR3 sequence reads: CASSPDSGRGRDTQYF. The DNA for the CDR3 is TGTGCCAGCAGCCCCGATAGCGGGAGGGGAAGGGATACGCAGTATTTT.

The V call is TRBV28, the J call TRBJ1-5; D remains unclear. The CDR3 is 14 amino acids. The germline CDR1 and CDR2 sequences are MDHEN and SYDVKM. V was pared by 1 base and J by 3 bases, with 7 bases between. Here the CDR3 reads CASSLLADNQPQHF. CDR3 nucleotide sequence: TGTGCCAGCAGTTTATTAGCGGACAATCAGCCCCAGCATTTT.

This clone has more than one count but fewer than ten. The rearrangement links TRBV28 to TRBJ2-4; D may be TRBD2 (5 bases). The germline V gene has CDR1 MDHEN and CDR2 SYDVKM. Trimming cost V 5 bases and J 8 bases, with 13 bases left between them. The CDR3 is made up of 13 amino acids. CDR3 nucleotide sequence: TGTGCCAGCAGTCCGAGGGTGCAGGACATTCAGTACTTC. This translates into CASSPRVQDIQYF.

The chain has TRBV28 and TRBJ2-1; D unclear. Trimming removed 6 bases at V and 5 bases at J, with 17 bases between. The CDR3 sequence is 15 residues long. In germline, CDR1 is MDHEN, CDR2 SYDVKM. For the CDR3, the DNA is TGTGCCAGCAGCCCCATTGTGCTAGTTCACAATGAGCAGTTCTTC. Translation: CASSPIVLVHNEQFF.

The V and J genes are TRBV30 and TRBJ2-7; no firm D call. The CDR3 covers 12 residues. The V end lost 6 bases, the J end lost 3 bases, and 12 bases lay between the germline ends. Germline V lookup: CDR1 GTSNPN, CDR2 SVGIG (reference sequence). In DNA form, the CDR3 reads TGTGCCTGCCTTAGACTGGACTACGAGCAGTACTTC. Translated, it gives CACLRLDYEQYF.

The CDR3 bases are TGTGCCAGTAGTATCCTCCGGGACAGGGGGAACACCGGGGAGCTGTTTTTT. The encoded protein is CASSILRDRGNTGELFF. The chain links TRBV19 to TRBJ2-2; TRBD1 matches 10 bases. The germline V gene has CDR1 LNHDA and CDR2 SQIVND (reference sequence). This CDR3 comprises 17 residues. J was trimmed by 1 base and V by 3 bases; bases with no gene match: 5.

The rearrangement uses TRBV11-2 and TRBJ2-5; D not resolved. The J call may be faulty, since TRBJ2-7 better matches the DNA end. The CDR3 totals 15 residues. Per germline, CDR1 SGHAT and CDR2 FQNNGV. In nucleotides, the CDR3 is TGTGCCAGCAGCATCAATTTTATTTCCTCCTACGAGCAGTACTTC. Amino acid sequence: CASSINFISSYEQYF.